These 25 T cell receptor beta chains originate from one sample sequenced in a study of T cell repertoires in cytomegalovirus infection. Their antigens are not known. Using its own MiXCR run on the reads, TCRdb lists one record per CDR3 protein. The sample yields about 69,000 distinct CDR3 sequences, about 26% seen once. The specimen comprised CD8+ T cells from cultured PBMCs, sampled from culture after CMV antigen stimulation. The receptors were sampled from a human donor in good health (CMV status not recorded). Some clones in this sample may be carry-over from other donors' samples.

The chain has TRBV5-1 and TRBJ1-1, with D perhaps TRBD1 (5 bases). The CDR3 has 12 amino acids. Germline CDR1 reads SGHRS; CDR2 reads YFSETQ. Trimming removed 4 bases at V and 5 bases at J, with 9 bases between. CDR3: CASSVQGTEAFF. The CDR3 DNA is TGCGCCAGCAGCGTGCAGGGTACTGAAGCTTTCTTT.

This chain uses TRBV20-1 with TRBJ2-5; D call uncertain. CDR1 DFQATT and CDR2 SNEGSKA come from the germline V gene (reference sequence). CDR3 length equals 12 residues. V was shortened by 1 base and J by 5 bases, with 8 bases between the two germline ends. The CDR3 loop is CSARAAEETQYF. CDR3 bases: TGCAGTGCTAGAGCTGCCGAGGAGACCCAGTACTTC.

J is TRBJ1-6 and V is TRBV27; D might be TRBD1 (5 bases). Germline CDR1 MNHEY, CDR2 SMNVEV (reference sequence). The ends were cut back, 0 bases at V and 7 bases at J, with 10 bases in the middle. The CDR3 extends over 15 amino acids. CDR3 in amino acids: CASSLSGAGNSPLHF. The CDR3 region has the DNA TGTGCCAGCAGTTTATCAGGGGCAGGCAATTCACCCCTCCACTTT.

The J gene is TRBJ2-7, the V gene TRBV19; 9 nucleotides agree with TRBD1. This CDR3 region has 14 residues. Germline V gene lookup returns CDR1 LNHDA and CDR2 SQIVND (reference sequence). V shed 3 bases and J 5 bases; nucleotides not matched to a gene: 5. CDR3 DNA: TGTGCCAGTAGTATGGGACAGGGTTACCACGAGCAGTACTTC. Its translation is CASSMGQGYHEQYF. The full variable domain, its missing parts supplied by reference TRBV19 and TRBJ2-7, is DGGITQSPKYLFRKEGQNVTLSCEQNLNHDAMYWYRQDPGQGLRLIYYSQIVNDFQKGDIAEGYSVSREKKESFPLTVTSAQKNPTAFYLCASSMGQGYHEQYFGPGTRLTVT.

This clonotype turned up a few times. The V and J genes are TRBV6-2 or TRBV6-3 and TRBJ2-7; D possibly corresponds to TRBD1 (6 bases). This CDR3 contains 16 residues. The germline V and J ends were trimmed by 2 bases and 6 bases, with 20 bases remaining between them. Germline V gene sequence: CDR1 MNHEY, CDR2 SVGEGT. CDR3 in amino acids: CASSYPQGDRRLEQYF. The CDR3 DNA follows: TGTGCCAGCAGTTACCCACAGGGAGACAGGCGCCTCGAGCAGTACTTC.

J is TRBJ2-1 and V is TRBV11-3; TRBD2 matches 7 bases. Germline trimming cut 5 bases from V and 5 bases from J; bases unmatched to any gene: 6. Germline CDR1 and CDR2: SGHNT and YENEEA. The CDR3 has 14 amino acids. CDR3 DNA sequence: TGTGCCAGCAGCCCCCGGGCGGGGGACAATGAGCAGTTCTTC. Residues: CASSPRAGDNEQFF.

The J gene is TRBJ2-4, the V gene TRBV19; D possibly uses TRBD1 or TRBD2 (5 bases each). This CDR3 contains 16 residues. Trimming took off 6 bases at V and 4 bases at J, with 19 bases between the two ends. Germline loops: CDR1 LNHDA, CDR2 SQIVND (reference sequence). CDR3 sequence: CASSLGDRWPKNIQYF. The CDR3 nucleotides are TGTGCCAGTAGCCTGGGGGATCGCTGGCCTAAAAACATTCAGTACTTC.

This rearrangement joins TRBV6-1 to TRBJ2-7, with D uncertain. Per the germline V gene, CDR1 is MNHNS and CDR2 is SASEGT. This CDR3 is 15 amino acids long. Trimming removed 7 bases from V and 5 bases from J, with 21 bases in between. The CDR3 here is CASTRRDHLKDEQYF. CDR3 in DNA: TGTGCCAGCACCCGCAGAGACCACCTGAAGGACGAGCAGTACTTC.

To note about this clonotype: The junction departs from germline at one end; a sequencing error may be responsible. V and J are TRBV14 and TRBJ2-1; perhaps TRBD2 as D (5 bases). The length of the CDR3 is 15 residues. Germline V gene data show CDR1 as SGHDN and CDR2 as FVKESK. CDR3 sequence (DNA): TGTGCCGGCAGCCAAGTCCTAGCTATAAATAATGAGCAGTTCTTC. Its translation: CAGSQVLAINNEQFF.

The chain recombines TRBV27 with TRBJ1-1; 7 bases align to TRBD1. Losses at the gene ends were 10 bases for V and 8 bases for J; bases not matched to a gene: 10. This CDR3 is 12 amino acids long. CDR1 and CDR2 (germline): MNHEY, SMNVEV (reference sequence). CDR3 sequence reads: CATRGGQLEAFF. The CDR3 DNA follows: TGTGCCACCAGGGGGGGGCAGCTCGAAGCTTTCTTT.

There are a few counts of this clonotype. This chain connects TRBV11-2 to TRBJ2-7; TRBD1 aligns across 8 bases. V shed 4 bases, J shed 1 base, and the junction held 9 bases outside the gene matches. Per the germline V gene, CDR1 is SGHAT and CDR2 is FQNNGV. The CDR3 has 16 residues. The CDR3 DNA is TGTGCCAGCAGCTCCGAACTGGACAGGGTTTCCTACGAGCAGTACTTC. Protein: CASSSELDRVSYEQYF.

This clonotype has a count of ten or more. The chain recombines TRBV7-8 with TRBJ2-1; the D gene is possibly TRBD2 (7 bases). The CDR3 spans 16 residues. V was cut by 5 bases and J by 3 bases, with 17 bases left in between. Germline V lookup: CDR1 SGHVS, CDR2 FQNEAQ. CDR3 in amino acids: CASSLSGGGFYNEQFF. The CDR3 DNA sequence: TGTGCCAGCAGCCTTTCTGGCGGGGGCTTCTACAATGAGCAGTTCTTC.

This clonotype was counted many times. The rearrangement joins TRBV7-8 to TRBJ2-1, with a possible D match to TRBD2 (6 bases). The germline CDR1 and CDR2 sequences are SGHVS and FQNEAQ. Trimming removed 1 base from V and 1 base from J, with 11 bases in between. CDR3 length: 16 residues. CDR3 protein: CASSLGSGVSYNEQFF. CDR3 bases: TGTGCCAGCAGCTTAGGCTCGGGGGTTTCCTACAATGAGCAGTTCTTC.

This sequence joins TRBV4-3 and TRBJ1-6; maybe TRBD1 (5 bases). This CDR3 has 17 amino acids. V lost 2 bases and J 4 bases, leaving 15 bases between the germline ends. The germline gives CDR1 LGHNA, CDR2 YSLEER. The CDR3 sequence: CASSQIGQGEYNSPLHF. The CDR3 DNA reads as TGCGCCAGCAGCCAAATCGGCCAGGGAGAATATAATTCACCCCTCCACTTT.

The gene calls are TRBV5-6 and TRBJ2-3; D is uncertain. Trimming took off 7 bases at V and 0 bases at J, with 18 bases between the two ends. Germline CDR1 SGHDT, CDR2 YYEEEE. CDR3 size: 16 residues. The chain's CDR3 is CASLLGVGSSTDTQYF. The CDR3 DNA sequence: TGTGCCAGCCTCCTCGGTGTAGGTTCTAGCACAGATACGCAGTATTTT.

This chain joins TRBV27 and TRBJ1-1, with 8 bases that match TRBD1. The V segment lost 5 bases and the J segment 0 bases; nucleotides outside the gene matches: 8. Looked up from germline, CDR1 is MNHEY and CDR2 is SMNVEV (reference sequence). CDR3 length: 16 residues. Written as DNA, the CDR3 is TGTGCCAGCAGTGCGCGACAGGGGAACATGAACACTGAAGCTTTCTTT. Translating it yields CASSARQGNMNTEAFF.

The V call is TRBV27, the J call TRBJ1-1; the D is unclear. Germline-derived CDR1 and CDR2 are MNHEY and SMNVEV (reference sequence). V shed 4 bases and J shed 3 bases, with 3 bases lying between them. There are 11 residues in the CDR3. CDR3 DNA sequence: TGTGCCAGCAGTTCGTACACTGAAGCTTTCTTT. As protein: CASSSYTEAFF.

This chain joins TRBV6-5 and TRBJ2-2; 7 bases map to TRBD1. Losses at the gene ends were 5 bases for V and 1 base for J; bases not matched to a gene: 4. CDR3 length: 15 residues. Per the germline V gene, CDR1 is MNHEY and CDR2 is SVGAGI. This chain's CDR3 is CASSVRDRNTGELFF. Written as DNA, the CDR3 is TGTGCCAGCAGTGTCCGGGACAGGAACACCGGGGAGCTGTTTTTT.

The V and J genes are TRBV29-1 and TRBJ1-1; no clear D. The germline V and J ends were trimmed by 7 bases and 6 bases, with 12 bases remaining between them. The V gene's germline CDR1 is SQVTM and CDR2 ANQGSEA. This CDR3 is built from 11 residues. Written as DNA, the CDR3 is TGCAGCGCTACCTCGAGGCCTGAAGCTTTCTTT. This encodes CSATSRPEAFF. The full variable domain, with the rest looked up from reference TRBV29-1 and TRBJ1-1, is SAVISQKPSRDICQRGTSLTIQCQVDSQVTMMFWYRQQPGQSLTLIATANQGSEATYESGFVIDKFPISRPNLTFSTLTVSNMSPEDSSIYLCSATSRPEAFFGQGTRLTVV.

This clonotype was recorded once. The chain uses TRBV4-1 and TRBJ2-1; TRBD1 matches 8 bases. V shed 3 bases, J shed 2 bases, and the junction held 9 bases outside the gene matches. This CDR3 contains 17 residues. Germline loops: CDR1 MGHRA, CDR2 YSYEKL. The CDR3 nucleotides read TGCGCCAGCAGCCACTCTCTGGACAGGGAAGCCTACAATGAGCAGTTCTTC. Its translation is CASSHSLDREAYNEQFF.

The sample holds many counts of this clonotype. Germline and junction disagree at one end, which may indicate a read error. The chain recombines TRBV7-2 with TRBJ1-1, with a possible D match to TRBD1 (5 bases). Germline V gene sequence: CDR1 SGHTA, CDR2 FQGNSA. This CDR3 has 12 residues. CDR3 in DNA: TGTGCCAGCAGCTCCAGACAGCAAATCTTACCTTTT. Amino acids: CASSSRQQILPF.

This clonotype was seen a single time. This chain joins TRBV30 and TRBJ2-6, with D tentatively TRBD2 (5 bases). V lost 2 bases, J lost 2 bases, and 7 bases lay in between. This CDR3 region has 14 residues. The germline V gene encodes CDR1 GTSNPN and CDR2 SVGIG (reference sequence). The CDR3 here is CAWSIGTGANVLTF. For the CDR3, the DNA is TGTGCCTGGAGTATCGGGACTGGGGCCAACGTCCTGACTTTC.

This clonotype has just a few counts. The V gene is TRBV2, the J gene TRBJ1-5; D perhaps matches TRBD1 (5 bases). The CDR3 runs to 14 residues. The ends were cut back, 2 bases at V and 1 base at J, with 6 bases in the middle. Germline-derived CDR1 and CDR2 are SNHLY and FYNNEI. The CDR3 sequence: CASSEQGSNQPQHF. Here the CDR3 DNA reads TGTGCCAGCAGTGAACAGGGAAGCAATCAGCCCCAGCATTTT. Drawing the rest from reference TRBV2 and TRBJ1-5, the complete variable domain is EPEVTQTPSHQVTQMGQEVILRCVPISNHLYFYWYRQILGQKVEFLVSFYNNEISEKSEIFDDQFSVERPDGSNFTLKIRSTKLEDSAMYFCASSEQGSNQPQHFGDGTRLSIL.

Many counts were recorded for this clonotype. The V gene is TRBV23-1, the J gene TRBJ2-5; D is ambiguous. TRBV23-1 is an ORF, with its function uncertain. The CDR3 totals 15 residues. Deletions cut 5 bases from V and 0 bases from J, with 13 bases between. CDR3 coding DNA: TGCGCCAGCAGTTTTCCGGCAGCGTACCAAGAGACCCAGTACTTC. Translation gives CASSFPAAYQETQYF.

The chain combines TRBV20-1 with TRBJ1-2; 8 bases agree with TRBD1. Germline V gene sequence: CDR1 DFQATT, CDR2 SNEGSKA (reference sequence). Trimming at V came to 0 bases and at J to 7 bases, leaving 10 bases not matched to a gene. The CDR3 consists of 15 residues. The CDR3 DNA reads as TGCAGTGCTAGAGATGAGTCCGGACAGGGCCGTGGCTACACCTTC. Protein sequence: CSARDESGQGRGYTF.